The 17 T cell receptor beta chains listed next were all sequenced from one sample in a study of read filtering for tumor transcriptome and immune sequencing. This library used roughly 400 ng RNA and molecular barcoded adaptors spanning alpha/delta and beta/gamma chains. TCRdb itself ran the reads through MiXCR, one entry per CDR3 protein. The top ten clones hold 8.4% of a sample with some 140,000 distinct CDR3 sequences, about 13% of them seen once. The sequencing sample was made of a population of CD138-negative cells sorted from bone marrow. The receptors derive from a donor aged 40 or older with multiple myeloma.

This clonotype turned up a few times. A read error may explain this, as a much larger clone is one base away. The chain combines TRBV27 with TRBJ1-5, with TRBD1 identical over 10 bases. V trimming: 5 bases; J trimming: 15 bases; junction bases outside the gene matches: 10. Germline CDR1 reads MNHEY; CDR2 reads SMNVEV (reference sequence). CDR3 length: 13 amino acids. The CDR3 spells CASSTRTGGMGHF. The CDR3 DNA reads as TGTGCCAGCAGTACCCGGACAGGGGGAATGGGGCATTTT.

This clonotype has a count of ten or more. V and J are TRBV30 and TRBJ1-5; a weak D match, TRBD1 (5 bases). CDR1 and CDR2 from the germline V gene are GTSNPN and SVGIG (reference sequence). With 0 bases removed from V and 5 bases from J, the gap between germline ends came to 14 bases. The CDR3 is made up of 15 amino acids. DNA for the CDR3: TGTGCCTGGAGTGTACCCAACAGGCACTATCAGCCCCAGCATTTT. Encoded protein: CAWSVPNRHYQPQHF. Looking up the rest from reference TRBV30 and TRBJ1-5 gives the full variable domain: SQTIHQWPATLVQPVGSPLSLECTVEGTSNPNLYWYRQAAGRGLQLLFYSVGIGQISSEVPQNLSASRPQDRQFILSSKKLLLSDSGFYLCAWSVPNRHYQPQHFGDGTRLSIL.

The gene calls are TRBV7-3 and TRBJ2-3, with 9 bases lining up with TRBD2. With V trimmed by 2 bases and J by 5 bases, 5 bases remained unmatched. Germline V gene lookup returns CDR1 SGHTA and CDR2 FQGTGA. The CDR3 contains 15 residues. CDR3 residues: CASSLAGGPVDTQYF. The CDR3 DNA reads as TGTGCCAGCAGCTTAGCGGGAGGGCCCGTAGATACGCAGTATTTT.

With respect to this clonotype: A much larger clone lies one base from this, so it may be a read error. The V gene is TRBV7-9, the J gene TRBJ2-2, with D perhaps TRBD2 (5 bases). The CDR3 has 13 amino acids. The germline V gene encodes CDR1 SEHNR and CDR2 FQNEAQ (reference sequence). The CDR3 region has the DNA TGTGCCAGCAGCTTAGAGGCCGCCGGGGAGCCGTTTTTT. As protein: CASSLEAAGEPFF.

This clonotype was observed at least ten times. This chain links TRBV6-2 or TRBV6-3 with TRBJ2-7; no definite D call. V lost 0 bases and J lost 5, with 17 bases in between. CDR1 MNHEY and CDR2 SVGEGT come from the germline V gene. The CDR3 is made up of 16 amino acids. The CDR3 nucleotides read TGTGCCAGCAGTTACTCGATATGGGCCCCACCCGACGAGCAGTACTTC. Protein product: CASSYSIWAPPDEQYF.

This clonotype was detected many times. This chain uses TRBV5-1 with TRBJ1-4; D possibly corresponds to TRBD1 (5 bases). Trimming took off 6 bases at V and 0 bases at J, with 15 bases between the two ends. Per germline, CDR1 SGHRS and CDR2 YFSETQ. The CDR3 totals 16 residues. CDR3 residues: CASTPDGGTTNEKLFF. The DNA of the CDR3 is TGCGCCAGCACCCCCGACGGGGGTACAACTAATGAAAAACTGTTTTTT.

V gene TRBV7-2 combines with J gene TRBJ1-3; perhaps TRBD1 as D (5 bases). V shed 5 bases and J shed 2 bases, with 10 bases lying between them. The CDR3 is 14 residues long. Germline CDR1 is SGHTA and CDR2 is FQGNSA. The CDR3 sequence is CASSRQGTGNTIYF. DNA of the CDR3: TGTGCCAGCAGCCGCCAGGGTACTGGAAACACCATATATTTT.

This clonotype has at least ten counts. The V call is TRBV12-3 or TRBV12-4, the J call TRBJ2-5, with D possibly TRBD2 on 6 matching bases. The V end lost 6 bases, the J end lost 2 bases, and 13 bases lay between the germline ends. The CDR3 totals 14 residues. CDR3 bases: TGTGCCAGCAGCCCGGGACTTACTCAAGAGACCCAGTACTTC. Its translation: CASSPGLTQETQYF.

This clonotype was recorded many times. The chain couples TRBV7-9 to TRBJ2-7; no reliable D call. This CDR3 has 12 amino acids. V dropped 2 bases and J dropped 4 bases, with 6 bases sitting between them. Germline lookup yields CDR1 SEHNR and CDR2 FQNEAQ (reference sequence). DNA of the CDR3: TGTGCCAGCAGCTTAAGTGGTTACGAGCAGTACTTC. It is translated as CASSLSGYEQYF.

This clonotype was observed many times. V is TRBV5-1 and J is TRBJ1-1; 10 nucleotides match TRBD1. There are 15 residues in the CDR3. Germline assignment: CDR1 SGHRS and CDR2 YFSETQ. With 4 bases clipped from V and 3 bases from J, the junction kept 6 bases outside the gene matches. The chain's CDR3 is CASSDRGLMDTEAFF. DNA for the CDR3: TGCGCCAGCAGCGACAGGGGGCTGATGGACACTGAAGCTTTCTTT.

This clonotype appeared a few times. V and J are TRBV5-5 and TRBJ2-1; D unclear. V dropped 4 bases and J dropped 8 bases, with 10 bases sitting between them. The CDR3 spans 12 residues. Per germline, CDR1 SGHKS and CDR2 YYEKEE (reference sequence). CDR3 amino acids: CASSPPYDEQFF. CDR3 bases: TGTGCCAGCAGCCCTCCATACGATGAGCAGTTCTTC.

This clonotype appeared many times. V gene TRBV7-8 combines with J gene TRBJ2-3, with a tentative D call TRBD1 (5 bases). Germline V gene data show CDR1 as SGHVS and CDR2 as FQNEAQ. CDR3 length: 14 residues. V lost 0 bases and J 6 bases, leaving 10 bases between the germline ends. CDR3 bases: TGTGCCAGCAGCTTAGCGGGGCCTCGGGATACGCAGTATTTT. Protein product: CASSLAGPRDTQYF.

The rearrangement links TRBV6-2 or TRBV6-3 to TRBJ2-1; the match to TRBD1 covers 10 bases. The CDR3 is 15 amino acids. J gave up 10 bases and V 5 bases, and 11 bases lay outside the gene matches. Germline V lookup: CDR1 MNHEY, CDR2 SVGEGT. The CDR3 DNA sequence: TGTGCCAGCAGTAACCCGGGACAGGGGCGAGGAGAGCAGTTCTTC. It encodes CASSNPGQGRGEQFF.

This clonotype has a count of ten or more. This chain uses TRBV20-1 with TRBJ1-5, with D tentatively TRBD1 (5 bases). The V end lost 6 bases, the J end lost 2 bases, and 17 bases lay between the germline ends. The germline V gene encodes CDR1 DFQATT and CDR2 SNEGSKA (reference sequence). The CDR3 contains 15 residues. The CDR3, as DNA: TGCAGTGCCTCCCAGGGCAGGGCGGGCAATCAGCCCCAGCATTTT. Protein sequence: CSASQGRAGNQPQHF.

As regards this clonotype: It may be a read error: a sequence one base away is much more abundant. The J gene is TRBJ2-5, the V gene TRBV7-6; either TRBD1 or TRBD2 may supply D (5 bases each). Germline V lookup: CDR1 SGHVS, CDR2 FNYEAQ. There are 15 residues in the CDR3. CDR3 region: CASSPLLGDQEAQYF. The CDR3 nucleotides are TGTGCCAGCAGCCCCTTGTTGGGGGATCAAGAGGCCCAGTACTTC.

In its sample, this clonotype was seen many times. The chain couples TRBV29-1 to TRBJ2-1; D is perhaps TRBD2 (5 bases). The CDR3 consists of 12 residues. The germline V gene has CDR1 SQVTM and CDR2 ANQGSEA. The ends were cut back, 5 bases at V and 3 bases at J, with 8 bases in the middle. CDR3 DNA sequence: TGCAGCGTTCGCAGCGGCTACAATGAGCAGTTCTTC. Protein sequence: CSVRSGYNEQFF.

This clonotype has just one count. One base away lies a much larger clone, so this may be a sequencing read error. This rearrangement joins TRBV12-3 or TRBV12-4 to TRBJ1-1; 7 bases fit TRBD1. The CDR3 loop spans 14 amino acids. The CDR3: CAGSNYRGNTEAFF. In DNA form, the CDR3 reads TGTGCCGGCAGTAATTACAGGGGGAACACTGAAGCTTTCTTT.